Each of the 8 T cell receptor beta chains below was sequenced from the same sample in a study of shared clonotypes between healthy human individuals. Naive CD8 cells, CD45RO-negative and positively selected for CCR7, excluded terminally differentiated effector memory CD45RA+ cells. Only in-frame clones appear in the TCRdb table, and some are missing; sequencing was by immunoSEQ multiplex PCR. The sample holds around 1,900,000 clones; 90% to 95% are singletons and the top ten take more than 1.5%. Sequencing was carried out using naive CD8+ T cells from PBMCs. The receptors derive from a man aged 18 to 29 in good health. Some clones in this sample may be carry-over from other donors' samples.

The V call is TRBV5-1, the J call TRBJ2-2; 10 nucleotides agree with TRBD1. The CDR3 has 14 residues. The V gene's germline CDR1 is SGHRS and CDR2 YFSETQ. V lost 4 bases, J lost 7 bases, and 4 bases stayed unmatched. This chain's CDR3 is CASSPGTGVGELFF. CDR3 DNA sequence: TGCGCCAGCAGCCCCGGGACAGGGGTCGGGGAGCTGTTTTTT. Together with reference TRBV5-1 and TRBJ2-2, the CDR3 gives the full variable domain: KAGVTQTPRYLIKTRGQQVTLSCSPISGHRSVSWYQQTPGQGLQFLFEYFSETQRNKGNFPGRFSGRQFSNSRSEMNVSTLELGDSALYLCASSPGTGVGELFFGEGSRLTVL.

V is TRBV14 and J is TRBJ2-7; perhaps D is TRBD1 or TRBD2 (5 bases each). The CDR3 sequence is 15 residues long. Germline V CDR1 and CDR2: SGHDN, FVKESK. Trimming left V 1 base short and J 4 bases short, with 14 bases between. The CDR3 DNA is TGTGCCAGCAGCCAAGGGTCACCGGGGCCTTACGAGCAGTACTTC. Translated: CASSQGSPGPYEQYF.

The chain joins TRBV27 to TRBJ1-5; 8 positions match TRBD1. Germline lookup yields CDR1 MNHEY and CDR2 SMNVEV (reference sequence). The junction had 5 bases not matched to a gene; V was cut back by 5 bases and J by 5 bases. This CDR3 has 14 residues. DNA of the CDR3: TGTGCCAGCAGTAACAGGGGGGTAGATCAGCCCCAGCATTTT. This gives the protein CASSNRGVDQPQHF.

This clone was counted a single time. The rearrangement uses TRBV28 and TRBJ2-1; 9 bases are shared with TRBD2. The J segment lost 0 bases and the V segment lost 4 bases, leaving 10 bases of the junction unmatched. The germline V gene has CDR1 MDHEN and CDR2 SYDVKM. This CDR3 region has 18 residues. The chain's CDR3 is CASSSAPNSGSSYNEQFF. In nucleotides, the CDR3 is TGTGCCAGCAGTTCCGCCCCTAATAGCGGGAGCTCCTACAATGAGCAGTTCTTC.

The chain has TRBV20-1 and TRBJ2-3; no reliable D call. Trimming pared 7 bases from V and 5 bases from J, leaving 4 bases between. CDR3 size: 9 residues. Germline assignment: CDR1 DFQATT and CDR2 SNEGSKA (reference sequence). This chain's CDR3 is CSGRDTQYF. The DNA of the CDR3 is TGCAGTGGACGAGATACGCAGTATTTT.

This clone was counted once. This sequence joins TRBV27 and TRBJ2-7, with no clear D. Germline V gene lookup returns CDR1 MNHEY and CDR2 SMNVEV (reference sequence). The CDR3 has 18 residues. V shed 3 bases and J shed 4 bases, with 25 bases lying between them. CDR3: CASSFQVGYDGPFYEQYF. The DNA of the CDR3 is TGTGCCAGCAGTTTTCAGGTGGGGTACGATGGCCCATTTTACGAGCAGTACTTC.

The CDR3 DNA reads TGCGCCAGCAGCACTTGGACAGGGGATAACACTGAAGCTTTCTTT. Translation gives CASSTWTGDNTEAFF. The chain employs TRBV5-1 and TRBJ1-1, with 9 nucleotides matching TRBD1. The CDR3 is made up of 15 amino acids. With 4 bases clipped from V and 2 bases from J, the junction kept 6 bases outside the gene matches. Germline CDR1 is SGHRS and CDR2 is YFSETQ.

Turning to this clone: The same CDR3 can be traced to other DNA sequences in this sample. The J gene is TRBJ1-3, the V gene TRBV5-1, with D uncertain. The CDR3 sequence is 15 residues long. CDR1 and CDR2 (germline): SGHRS, YFSETQ. Trimming removed 0 bases at V and 4 bases at J, with 11 bases between. CDR3 in DNA: TGCGCCAGCAGCTTGGACCTCGGGAGCGGAAACACCATATATTTT. This encodes CASSLDLGSGNTIYF.